The source of this T cell receptor beta chain is a study of blood T cells in healthy people across ages. A second PCR, run for about 7 to 11 cycles, used a sample-barcoded 5' primer plus a J-beta primer mix. TCRdb analysed the 5' RACE reads with MiXCR anew, one entry per CDR3 protein. The top ten clones hold roughly 8.2% of a sample with some 1.5 million distinct CDR3 sequences, approximately 30% of them seen once. General study results and limits: It was held that the diversity estimates obtained from one million T cells were underestimates. Diversity was higher, and naive CD4+ cells more numerous, in long-lived donors than in aged donors. TCR beta diversity tracked closely with naive T cell percentage.

A remark on this clonotype: Its antigen is undetermined.

Germline lookup yields CDR1 MNHEY and CDR2 SVGEGT. Trimming cost V 4 bases and J 2 bases; bases outside gene matches: 6. This CDR3 spans 15 amino acids. The sample was blood. The TCR sequence derives from a woman aged 25-40 years in good health. V gene TRBV6-2 or TRBV6-3 combines with J gene TRBJ1-1; 8 bases map to TRBD1. In DNA form, the CDR3 reads TGTGCCAGCAGTTCCTACAGGGGGGAAAACACTGAAGCTTTCTTT. Translated, it gives CASSSYRGENTEAFF.